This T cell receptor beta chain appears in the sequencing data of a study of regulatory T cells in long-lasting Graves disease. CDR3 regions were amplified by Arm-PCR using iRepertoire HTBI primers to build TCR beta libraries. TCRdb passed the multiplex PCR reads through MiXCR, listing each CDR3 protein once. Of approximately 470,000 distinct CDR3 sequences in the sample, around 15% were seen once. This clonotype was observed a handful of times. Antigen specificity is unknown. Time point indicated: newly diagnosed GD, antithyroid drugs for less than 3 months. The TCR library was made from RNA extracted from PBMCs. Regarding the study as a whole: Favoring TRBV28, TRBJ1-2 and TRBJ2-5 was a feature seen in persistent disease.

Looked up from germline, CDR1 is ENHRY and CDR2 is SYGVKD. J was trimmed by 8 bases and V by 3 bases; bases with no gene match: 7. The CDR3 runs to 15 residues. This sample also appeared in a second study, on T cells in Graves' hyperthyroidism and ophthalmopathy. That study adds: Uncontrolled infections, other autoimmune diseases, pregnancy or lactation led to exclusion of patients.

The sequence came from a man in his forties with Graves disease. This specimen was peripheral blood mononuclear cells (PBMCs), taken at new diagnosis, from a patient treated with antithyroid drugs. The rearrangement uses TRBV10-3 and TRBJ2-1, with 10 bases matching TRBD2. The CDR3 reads CAISDPSGRFDEQFF. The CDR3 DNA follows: TGTGCCATCAGTGACCCTAGCGGGAGATTTGATGAGCAGTTCTTC.